This T cell receptor beta chain was profiled in a study of human T cells and chemical hapten exposure. A single record per CDR3 protein comes from TCRdb applying MiXCR to the RACE reads. This table holds roughly 380,000 distinct CDR3 sequences, nearly 6.5% found once. Time point given: patch test 2, 6 weeks after DPC sensitization. The treatment is: therapeutic diphenylcyclopropenone sensitization with weekly scalp DPC. This receptor was taken from a woman in her late teens or twenties with alopecia areata. Some clones in this sample may be carry-over from other donors' samples. The sequences come from whole blood, collected in connection with sensitization to the hapten diphenylcyclopropenone (DPC).

CDR3 in amino acids: CSAPVSNEKLFF. In nucleotides, the CDR3 is TGCAGTGCTCCCGTCAGTAATGAAAAACTGTTTTTT. The rearrangement links TRBV20-1 to TRBJ1-4; D is unclear. V lost 5 bases and J 4 bases, leaving 8 bases between the germline ends. Germline-derived CDR1 and CDR2 are DFQATT and SNEGSKA (reference sequence). The CDR3 contains 12 residues.